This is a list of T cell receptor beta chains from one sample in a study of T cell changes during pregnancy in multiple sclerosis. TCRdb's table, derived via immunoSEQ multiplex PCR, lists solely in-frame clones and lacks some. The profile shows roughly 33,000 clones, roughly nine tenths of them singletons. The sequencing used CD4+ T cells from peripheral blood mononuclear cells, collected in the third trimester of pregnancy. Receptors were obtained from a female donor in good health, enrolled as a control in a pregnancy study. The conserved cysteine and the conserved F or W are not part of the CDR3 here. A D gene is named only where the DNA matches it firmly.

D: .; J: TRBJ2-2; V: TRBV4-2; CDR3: ASSQDRSGELF
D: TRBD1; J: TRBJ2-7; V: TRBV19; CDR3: ASSRGQSYEQY
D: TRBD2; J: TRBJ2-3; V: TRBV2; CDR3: ASKERGGTDTQY
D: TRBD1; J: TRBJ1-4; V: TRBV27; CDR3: ASSRISRGNEKLF
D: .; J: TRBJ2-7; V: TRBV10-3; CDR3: AISEGGARNYEQY
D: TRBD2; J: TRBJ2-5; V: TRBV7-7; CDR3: ASSLLAGGETQY
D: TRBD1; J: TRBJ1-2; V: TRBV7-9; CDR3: ASSLRRDREYGYT
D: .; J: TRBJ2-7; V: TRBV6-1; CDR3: ASSNLDEQY
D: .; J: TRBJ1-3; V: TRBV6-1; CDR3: ASTGQPHSGNTIY
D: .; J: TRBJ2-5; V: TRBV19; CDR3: ASSILFRGFQETQY
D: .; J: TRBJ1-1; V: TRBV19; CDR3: ASIGHLNTEAF
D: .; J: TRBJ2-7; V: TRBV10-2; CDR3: ASRSGGRNEQY
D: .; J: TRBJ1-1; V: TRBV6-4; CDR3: ASSDPREGAF
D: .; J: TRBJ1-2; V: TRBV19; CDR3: ASSIDLNYGYT
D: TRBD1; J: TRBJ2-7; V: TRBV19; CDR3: ASSTRQGIFSHEQY
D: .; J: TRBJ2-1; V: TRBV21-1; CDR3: ASSARTSGRYNEQF
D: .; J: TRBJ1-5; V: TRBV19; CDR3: ASSITEGRQPQH
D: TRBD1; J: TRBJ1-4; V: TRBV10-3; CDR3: AITEDRDATNEKLF
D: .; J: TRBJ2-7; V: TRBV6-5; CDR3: ASSYSTNRDEQY
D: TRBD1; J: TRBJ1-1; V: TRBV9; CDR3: ASSVGVGGSTEAF
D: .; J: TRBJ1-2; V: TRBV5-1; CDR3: ASSPYDPRGYGYT
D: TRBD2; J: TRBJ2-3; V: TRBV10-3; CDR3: AIQTSASSDTQY
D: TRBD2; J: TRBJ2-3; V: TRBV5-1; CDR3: ASRERGDLQLGSDTQY
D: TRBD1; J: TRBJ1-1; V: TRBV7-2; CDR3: ASSLARAGTGGRGTEAF
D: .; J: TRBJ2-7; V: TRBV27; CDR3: ASSWRQAGDYEQY
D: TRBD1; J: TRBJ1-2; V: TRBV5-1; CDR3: ASSWGTGGGRGYT
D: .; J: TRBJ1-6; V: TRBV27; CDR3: ASGDRPSSYNSPLH
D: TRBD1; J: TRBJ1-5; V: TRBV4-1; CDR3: ASSEGQVDQPQH
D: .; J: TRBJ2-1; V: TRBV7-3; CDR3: ASSPGSEGEQF
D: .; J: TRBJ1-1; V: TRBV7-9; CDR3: ASSTQIEAF
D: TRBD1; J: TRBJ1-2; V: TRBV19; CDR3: ASSMNPDRRNYGYT
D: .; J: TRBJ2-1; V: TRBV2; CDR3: ASSGRTGGLYNEQF
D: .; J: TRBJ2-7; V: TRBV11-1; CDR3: ASSWGAFYEQY
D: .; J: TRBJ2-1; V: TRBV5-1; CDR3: ASSFRLGNEQF
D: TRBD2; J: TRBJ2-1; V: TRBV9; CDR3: ASSVGASGRSYNEQF
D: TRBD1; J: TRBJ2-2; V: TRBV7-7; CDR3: ASSPAGTGVTGELF
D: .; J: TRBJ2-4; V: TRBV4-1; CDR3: ASSQDNRFIAKNIQY
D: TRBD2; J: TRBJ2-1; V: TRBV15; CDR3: ATSRRTSGGGSDEQF
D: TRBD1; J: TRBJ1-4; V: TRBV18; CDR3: ASSHYRGQDEKLF
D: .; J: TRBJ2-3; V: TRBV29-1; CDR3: SVEEVASTDTQY
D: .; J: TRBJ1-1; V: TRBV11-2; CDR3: ASSSARTGENTEAF
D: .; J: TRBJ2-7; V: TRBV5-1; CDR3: ASSFTFGQGFGGEQY
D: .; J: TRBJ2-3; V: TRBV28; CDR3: ASSPWGPGTDTQY
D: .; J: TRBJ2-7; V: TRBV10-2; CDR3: ASRVEEGASYEQY
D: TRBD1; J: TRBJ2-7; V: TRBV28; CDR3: ASLGRGLGEQY
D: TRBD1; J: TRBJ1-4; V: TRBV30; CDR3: AWSRLDRRNEKLF
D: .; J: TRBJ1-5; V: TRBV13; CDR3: ASSSGQKADQPQH
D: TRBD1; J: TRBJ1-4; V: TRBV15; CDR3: ATSNLGQGVPGEKLF
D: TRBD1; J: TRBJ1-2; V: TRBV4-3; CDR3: ASSPGTGAGGYT
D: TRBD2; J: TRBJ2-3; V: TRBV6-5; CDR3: ASSGLASTDTQY
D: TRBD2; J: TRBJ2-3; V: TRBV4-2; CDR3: ASSQLPGLTVTDTQY